The 21 T cell receptor beta chains in this list originate from one sample, sequenced in a study of T cell repertoires in cytomegalovirus infection. Via MiXCR, TCRdb re-called the reads, giving one row per CDR3 protein. The data contain about 740,000 distinct CDR3 sequences, 35% of them seen just once; the ten biggest clones take up more than 2.5%. Sequenced material: PBMCs. These receptors all stem from a human donor in good health (CMV status not recorded). Some clones in this sample may be carry-over from other donors' samples.

This clonotype was recorded a few times. The rearrangement uses TRBV7-8 and TRBJ2-1, with D perhaps TRBD2 (7 bases). V shed 1 base and J shed 6 bases, with 16 bases lying between them. CDR1 SGHVS and CDR2 FQNEAQ come from the germline V gene. This CDR3 is built from 16 residues. The CDR3 loop is CASSLESGGELNEQFF. The DNA for the CDR3 is TGTGCCAGCAGCTTAGAATCGGGGGGCGAGCTCAATGAGCAGTTCTTC. Using reference TRBV7-8 and TRBJ2-1 for the parts outside the CDR3, the full variable domain is GAGVSQSPRYKVAKRGQDVALRCDPISGHVSLFWYQQALGQGPEFLTYFQNEAQLDKSGLPSDRFFAERPEGSVSTLKIQRTQQEDSAVYLCASSLESGGELNEQFFGPGTRLTVL.

Regarding this clonotype: At one of its ends the junction is not consistent with the germline gene, which may arise from a read error. V gene TRBV4-1 combines with J gene TRBJ2-7; possibly TRBD1 for D (6 bases). The germline gives CDR1 MGHRA, CDR2 YSYEKL. The length of the CDR3 is 15 residues. The CDR3 sequence: CASSQAPARGYAQYF. CDR3 DNA: TGCGCCAGCAGCCAAGCGCCCGCCAGGGGTTACGCGCAGTACTTC.

V is TRBV9 and J is TRBJ2-3; D is unclear. The CDR3 loop spans 16 amino acids. The V end was cut by 4 bases, the J end by 0 bases, with 15 bases between. Germline V gene lookup returns CDR1 SGDLS and CDR2 YYNGEE. In DNA form, the CDR3 reads TGTGCCAGCAGCCCCTCTTCGGCGGTGAGCACAGATACGCAGTATTTT. As protein: CASSPSSAVSTDTQYF. Filled out from reference TRBV9 and TRBJ2-3, the complete variable domain reads DSGVTQTPKHLITATGQRVTLRCSPRSGDLSVYWYQQSLDQGLQFLIQYYNGEERAKGNILERFSAQQFPDLHSELNLSSLELGDSALYFCASSPSSAVSTDTQYFGPGTRLTVL.

V usage is TRBV7-6 and J usage is TRBJ2-3; possible D gene TRBD2, 7 bases. This CDR3 has 15 residues. Germline V gene sequence: CDR1 SGHVS, CDR2 FNYEAQ. Trimming removed 0 bases at V and 3 bases at J, with 10 bases between. Written as DNA, the CDR3 is TGTGCCAGCAGCTTAGCCCGGGGGGCTACAGATACGCAGTATTTT. Translation gives CASSLARGATDTQYF.

This clonotype was seen a handful of times. The chain is built from TRBV29-1 and TRBJ2-1, with D hard to call. The CDR3 consists of 14 residues. Germline CDR1 and CDR2: SQVTM and ANQGSEA. V lost 7 bases and J 0 bases, leaving 13 bases between the germline ends. The CDR3 protein is CSAGHAVSYNEQFF. In DNA form, the CDR3 reads TGCAGCGCCGGGCACGCTGTCTCCTACAATGAGCAGTTCTTC.

This chain uses TRBV19 with TRBJ2-3; D is uncertain. The V gene lost 6 bases and the J gene lost 0 bases, with 13 bases spanning the gap. The CDR3 consists of 15 residues. From germline, CDR1 is LNHDA and CDR2 SQIVND (reference sequence). The CDR3 loop reads CASREYGASTDTQYF. The CDR3 nucleotides read TGTGCCAGTAGAGAATACGGTGCTAGCACAGATACGCAGTATTTT.

V and J are TRBV28 and TRBJ1-1; 10 bases match TRBD1. This CDR3 comprises 16 residues. Germline V gives CDR1 MDHEN, CDR2 SYDVKM. J was trimmed by 5 bases and V by 2 bases; bases with no gene match: 8. The CDR3 DNA is TGTGCCAGCAGTTTAATGGGGGACAGGGGAAAAACTGAAGCTTTCTTT. Translated: CASSLMGDRGKTEAFF. Together with reference TRBV28 and TRBJ1-1, the CDR3 gives the full variable domain: DVKVTQSSRYLVKRTGEKVFLECVQDMDHENMFWYRQDPGLGLRLIYFSYDVKMKEKGDIPEGYSVSREKKERFSLILESASTNQTSMYLCASSLMGDRGKTEAFFGQGTRLTVV.

The V gene is TRBV3-1, the J gene TRBJ2-7; 7 nucleotides line up with TRBD2. Trimming at V came to 2 bases and at J to 6 bases, leaving 13 bases not matched to a gene. The CDR3 loop spans 16 amino acids. The germline CDR1 and CDR2 sequences are LGHDT and YNNKEL (reference sequence). The chain's CDR3 is CASSQQSPGGSGEQYF. As DNA, the CDR3 is TGTGCCAGCAGCCAACAGTCACCTGGCGGGAGTGGCGAGCAGTACTTC.

This rearrangement joins TRBV4-2 to TRBJ2-1, with D perhaps matching TRBD1 (9 bases). Germline V gene lookup returns CDR1 LGHNA and CDR2 YNFKEQ. The CDR3 runs 19 residues. Trimming stripped 3 bases from V and 6 bases from J, with 27 bases between. CDR3 sequence: CASSHTGGLRLAGPNEQFF. The DNA for the CDR3 is TGTGCCAGCAGCCACACAGGGGGCTTGCGCCTAGCGGGCCCCAATGAGCAGTTCTTC.

The V and J genes are TRBV7-6 and TRBJ2-7; TRBD1 aligns across 10 bases. Looked up from germline, CDR1 is SGHVS and CDR2 is FNYEAQ. J gave up 12 bases and V 0 bases, and 8 bases lay outside the gene matches. CDR3 length equals 14 residues. This CDR3 reads CASSLAERQGALYF. CDR3 nucleotide sequence: TGTGCCAGCAGCTTAGCCGAGCGACAGGGGGCACTGTACTTC.

This clonotype was recorded a few times. The CDR3 DNA follows: TGTGCCAGCAGCTTCCCGACTAGCGGCTACGAGCAGTACTTC. Translation: CASSFPTSGYEQYF. The V call is TRBV5-6, the J call TRBJ2-7; 9 bases are a match to TRBD2. J was trimmed by 3 bases and V by 2 bases; bases with no gene match: 3. The CDR3 has 14 residues. Germline V lookup: CDR1 SGHDT, CDR2 YYEEEE.

In this sample, this clonotype turned up a few times. The V call is TRBV6-5, the J call TRBJ2-7; D is ambiguous. The length of the CDR3 is 12 residues. Trimming took 6 bases from V and 3 from J, leaving 9 bases between them. Looked up from germline, CDR1 is MNHEY and CDR2 is SVGAGI. Here the CDR3 DNA reads TGTGCCAGCAGGGGCAGGCGCTACGAGCAGTACTTC. This codes for CASRGRRYEQYF.

The V and J genes are TRBV3-1 and TRBJ1-1; D possibly corresponds to TRBD1 (5 bases). There are 15 residues in the CDR3. Germline CDR1 reads LGHDT; CDR2 reads YNNKEL (reference sequence). Trimming removed 5 bases at V and 0 bases at J, with 13 bases between. Written as DNA, the CDR3 is TGTGCCAGCAGCTCGCGGGCAGGGATGAACACTGAAGCTTTCTTT. Translation: CASSSRAGMNTEAFF.

This clonotype was observed a few times. The rearrangement links TRBV10-3 to TRBJ1-2; 8 nucleotides line up with TRBD1. Germline CDR1 and CDR2: ENHRY and SYGVKD. V lost 5 bases, J lost 7 bases, and 12 bases stayed unmatched. This CDR3 has 15 residues. The CDR3 reads CAISTMTGEIGGYTF. The DNA of the CDR3 is TGTGCCATCAGTACTATGACAGGGGAGATTGGTGGCTACACCTTC.

Concerning this clonotype: Possible read error: a much larger clone is one base away. The CDR3 sequence is CASSFGHEGNQPQHF. The CDR3 region has the DNA TGTGCCAGCAGCTTCGGACACGAGGGAAATCAGCCCCAGCATTTT. This sequence joins TRBV12-3 or TRBV12-4 and TRBJ1-5; D perhaps matches TRBD1 (5 bases). CDR3 length equals 15 residues. Trimming took 6 bases from V and 4 from J, leaving 16 bases between them.

This sequence joins TRBV10-3 and TRBJ2-5, with 12 positions matching TRBD2. The CDR3 loop spans 18 amino acids. V trimming: 3 bases; J trimming: 1 base; junction bases outside the gene matches: 9. Germline CDR1 is ENHRY and CDR2 is SYGVKD. CDR3 in DNA: TGTGCCATCAGTGATATGATTACTAGCGGGGGGTCCCAAGAGACCCAGTACTTC. This sequence encodes CAISDMITSGGSQETQYF.

Many counts were recorded for this clonotype. V usage is TRBV7-2 and J usage is TRBJ1-2; D unresolved. Germline CDR1 and CDR2: SGHTA and FQGNSA. This CDR3 comprises 14 residues. Trimming cost V 3 bases and J 3 bases, with 11 bases left between them. CDR3 loop: CASSFRRVYYGYTF. DNA for the CDR3: TGTGCCAGCAGCTTCAGGAGAGTCTACTATGGCTACACCTTC.

The chain uses TRBV11-2 and TRBJ2-5, with TRBD1 matching over 11 bases. The CDR3 covers 16 residues. V lost 5 bases and J lost 2; bases outside the gene matches: 7. Germline CDR1 and CDR2: SGHAT and FQNNGV. CDR3 loop: CASSIGTGGVQETQYF. For the CDR3, the DNA is TGTGCCAGCAGCATCGGGACAGGGGGAGTTCAAGAGACCCAGTACTTC.

V and J are TRBV3-1 and TRBJ1-4, with no clear D. Trimming stripped 0 bases from V and 8 bases from J, with 16 bases between. CDR1 and CDR2 from the germline V gene are LGHDT and YNNKEL (reference sequence). This CDR3 is 16 amino acids long. The CDR3 reads CASSQDFVFLGEKLFF. For the CDR3, the DNA is TGTGCCAGCAGCCAAGACTTCGTCTTCCTAGGGGAAAAACTGTTTTTT.

CDR3 residues: CASSPRSIEAFF. As DNA, the CDR3 is TGTGCCAGCTCACCAAGGTCCATTGAAGCTTTCTTT. The chain is built from TRBV18 and TRBJ1-1; D not resolved. Germline lookup yields CDR1 KGHSH and CDR2 LQKENI. Between the trimmed V and J ends, which lost 2 bases and 7 bases, there was a span of 8 bases. The CDR3 extends over 12 amino acids. The whole variable domain, filled in from reference TRBV18 and TRBJ1-1, reads NAGVMQNPRHLVRRRGQEARLRCSPMKGHSHVYWYRQLPEEGLKFMVYLQKENIIDESGMPKERFSAEFPKEGPSILRIQQVVRGDSAAYFCASSPRSIEAFFGQGTRLTVV.

A word on this clonotype: A much larger clone sits a single nucleotide away, making a read error possible. V gene TRBV6-5 combines with J gene TRBJ2-1; 11 bases align to TRBD2. Germline assignment: CDR1 MNHEY and CDR2 SVGAGI. There are 15 residues in the CDR3. The DNA for the CDR3 is TGTGCCAGCAGGTACTCGTTAACTAGCGGGAGACGTCTGTTCTTC. It yields the protein CASRYSLTSGRRLFF.